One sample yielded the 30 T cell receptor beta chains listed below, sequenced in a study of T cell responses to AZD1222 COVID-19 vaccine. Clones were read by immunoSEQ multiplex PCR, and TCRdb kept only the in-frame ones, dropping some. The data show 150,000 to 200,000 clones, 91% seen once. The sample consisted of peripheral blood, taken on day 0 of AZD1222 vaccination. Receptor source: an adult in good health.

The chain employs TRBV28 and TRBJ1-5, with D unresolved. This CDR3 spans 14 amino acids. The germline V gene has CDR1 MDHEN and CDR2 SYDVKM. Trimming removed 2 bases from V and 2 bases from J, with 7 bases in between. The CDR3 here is CASSLTPGNQPQHF. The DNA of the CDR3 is TGTGCCAGCAGTTTAACGCCGGGCAATCAGCCCCAGCATTTT.

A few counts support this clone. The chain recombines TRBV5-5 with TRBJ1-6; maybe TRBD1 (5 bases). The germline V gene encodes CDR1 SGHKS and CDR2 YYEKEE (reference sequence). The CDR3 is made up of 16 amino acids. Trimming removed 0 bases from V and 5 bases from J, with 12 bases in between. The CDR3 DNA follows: TGTGCCAGCAGCTTGGCCCCGGGGCCGAATAATTCACCCCTCCACTTT. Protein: CASSLAPGPNNSPLHF.

Here the CDR3 DNA reads TGTGCCAGCAGCTCCGAGGGGGGCGCTAATGGCTACACCTTC. Translating it yields CASSSEGGANGYTF. J is TRBJ1-2 and V is TRBV13; TRBD1 is a possible D gene (6 bases). The V and J ends lost 4 bases and 6 bases respectively, with 15 bases between them. From germline, CDR1 is PRHDT and CDR2 FYEKMQ (reference sequence). The CDR3 runs 14 residues. Complete variable domain (other parts from reference TRBV13 and TRBJ1-2): AAGVIQSPRHLIKEKRETATLKCYPIPRHDTVYWYQQGPGQDPQFLISFYEKMQSDKGSIPDRFSAQQFSDYHSELNMSSLELGDSALYFCASSSEGGANGYTFGSGTRLTVV.

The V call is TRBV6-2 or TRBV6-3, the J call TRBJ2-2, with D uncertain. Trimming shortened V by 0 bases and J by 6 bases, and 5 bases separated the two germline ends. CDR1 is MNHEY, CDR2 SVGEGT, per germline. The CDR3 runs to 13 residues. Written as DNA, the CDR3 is TGTGCCAGCAGTTACTCCCAGCCCGGGGAGCTGTTTTTT. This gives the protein CASSYSQPGELFF.

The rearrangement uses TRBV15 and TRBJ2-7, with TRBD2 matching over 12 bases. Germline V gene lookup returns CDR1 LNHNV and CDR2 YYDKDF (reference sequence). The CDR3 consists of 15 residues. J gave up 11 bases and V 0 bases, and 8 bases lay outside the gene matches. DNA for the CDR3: TGTGCCACCAGCAGAGACGTGACTAGCGGGAGTAGGGAGTACTTC. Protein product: CATSRDVTSGSREYF.

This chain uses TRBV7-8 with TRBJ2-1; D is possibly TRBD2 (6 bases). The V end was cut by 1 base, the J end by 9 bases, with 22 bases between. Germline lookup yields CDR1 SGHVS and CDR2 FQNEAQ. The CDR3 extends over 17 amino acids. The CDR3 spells CASSLGREDFAGGEQFF. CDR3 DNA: TGTGCCAGCAGCTTAGGCCGCGAGGACTTTGCCGGGGGTGAGCAGTTCTTC.

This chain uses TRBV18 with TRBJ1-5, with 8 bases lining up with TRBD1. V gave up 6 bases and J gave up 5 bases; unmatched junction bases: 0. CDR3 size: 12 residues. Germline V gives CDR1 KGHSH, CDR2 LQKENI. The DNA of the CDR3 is TGTGCCAGCTCGACAGGGGATCAGCCCCAGCATTTT. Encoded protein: CASSTGDQPQHF.

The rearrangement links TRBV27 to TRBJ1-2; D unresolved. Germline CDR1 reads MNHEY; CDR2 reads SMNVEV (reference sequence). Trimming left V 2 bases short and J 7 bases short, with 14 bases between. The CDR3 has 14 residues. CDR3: CASSLKGLLGGYTF. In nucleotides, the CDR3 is TGTGCCAGCAGTTTAAAAGGCCTCCTCGGTGGCTACACCTTC.

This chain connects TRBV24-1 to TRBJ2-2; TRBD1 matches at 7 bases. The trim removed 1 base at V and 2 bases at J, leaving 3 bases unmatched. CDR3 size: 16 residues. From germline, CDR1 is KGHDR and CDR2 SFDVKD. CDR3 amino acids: CATSDLGQANTGELFF. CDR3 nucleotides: TGTGCCACCAGTGATTTAGGACAGGCAAACACCGGGGAGCTGTTTTTT.

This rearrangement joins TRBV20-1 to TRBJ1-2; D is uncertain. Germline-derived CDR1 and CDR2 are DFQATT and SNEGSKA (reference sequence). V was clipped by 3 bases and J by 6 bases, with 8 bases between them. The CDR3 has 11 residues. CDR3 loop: CSARNGDGYTF. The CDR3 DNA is TGCAGTGCTAGGAACGGTGATGGCTACACCTTC.

This CDR3 reads CATSDRDRDNEQFF. The CDR3 region has the DNA TGTGCCACCAGCGACCGGGACAGGGACAATGAGCAGTTCTTC. The V gene is TRBV24-1, the J gene TRBJ2-1, with TRBD1 matching over 9 bases. This CDR3 comprises 14 residues. Per the germline V gene, CDR1 is KGHDR and CDR2 is SFDVKD. V lost 7 bases, J lost 5 bases, and 5 bases stayed unmatched.

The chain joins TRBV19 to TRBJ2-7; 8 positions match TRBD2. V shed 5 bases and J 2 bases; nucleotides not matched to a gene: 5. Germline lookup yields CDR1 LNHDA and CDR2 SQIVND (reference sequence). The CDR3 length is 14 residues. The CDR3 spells CASSFSGDTYEQYF. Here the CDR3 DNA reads TGTGCCAGTAGTTTTAGCGGGGATACCTACGAGCAGTACTTC.

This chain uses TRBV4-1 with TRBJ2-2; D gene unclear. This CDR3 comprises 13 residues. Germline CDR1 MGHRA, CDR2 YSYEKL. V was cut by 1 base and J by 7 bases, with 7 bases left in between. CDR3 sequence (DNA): TGCGCCAGCAGCCAAGTGGCTGGCGGGGAGCTGTTTTTT. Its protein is CASSQVAGGELFF.

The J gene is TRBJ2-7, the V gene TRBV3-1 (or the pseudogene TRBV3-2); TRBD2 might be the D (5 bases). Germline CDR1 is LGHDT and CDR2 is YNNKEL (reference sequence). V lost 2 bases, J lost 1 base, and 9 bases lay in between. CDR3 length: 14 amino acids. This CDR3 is CASSQTGLSYEQYF. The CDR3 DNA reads TGTGCCAGCAGCCAAACGGGGTTATCCTACGAGCAGTACTTC.

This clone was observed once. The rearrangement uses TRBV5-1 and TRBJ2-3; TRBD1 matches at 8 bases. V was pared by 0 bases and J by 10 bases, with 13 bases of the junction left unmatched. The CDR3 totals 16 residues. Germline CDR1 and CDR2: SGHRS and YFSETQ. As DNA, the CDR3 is TGCGCCAGCAGCTTGGCCCACAGGGGGTCCATAAATGCGCAGTATTTT. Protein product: CASSLAHRGSINAQYF.

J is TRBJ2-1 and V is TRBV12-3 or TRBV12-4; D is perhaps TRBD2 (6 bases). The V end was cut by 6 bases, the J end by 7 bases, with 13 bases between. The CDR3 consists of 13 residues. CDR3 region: CASRLSGVNEQFF. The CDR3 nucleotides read TGTGCCAGCAGGTTATCGGGAGTGAATGAGCAGTTCTTC.

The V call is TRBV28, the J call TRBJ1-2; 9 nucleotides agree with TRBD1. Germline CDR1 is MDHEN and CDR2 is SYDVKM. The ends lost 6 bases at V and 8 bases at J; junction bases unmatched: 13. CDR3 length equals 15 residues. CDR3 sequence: CASRAPPGQGRGYTF. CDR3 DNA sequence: TGTGCCAGCAGGGCGCCGCCGGGACAGGGTAGAGGCTACACCTTC.

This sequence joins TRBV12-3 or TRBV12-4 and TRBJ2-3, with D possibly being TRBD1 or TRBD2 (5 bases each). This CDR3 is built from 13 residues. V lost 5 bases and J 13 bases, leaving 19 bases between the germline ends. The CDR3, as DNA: TGTGCCAGCAGTCCTAATCGAGGGACGGCGGAGTATTTT. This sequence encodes CASSPNRGTAEYF.

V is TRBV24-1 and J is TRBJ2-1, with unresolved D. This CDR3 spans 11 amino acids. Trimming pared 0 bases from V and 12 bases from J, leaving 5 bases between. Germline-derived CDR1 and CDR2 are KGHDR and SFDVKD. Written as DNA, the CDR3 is TGTGCCACCAGTGATTTGCCGGGGCAGTTCTTC. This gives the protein CATSDLPGQFF.

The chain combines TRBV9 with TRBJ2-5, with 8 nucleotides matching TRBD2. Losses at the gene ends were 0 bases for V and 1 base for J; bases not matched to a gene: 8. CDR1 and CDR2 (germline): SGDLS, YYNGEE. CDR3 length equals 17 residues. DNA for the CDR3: TGTGCCAGCAGCGTAGCTACCACGGGAGGGATCCAAGAGACCCAGTACTTC. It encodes CASSVATTGGIQETQYF.

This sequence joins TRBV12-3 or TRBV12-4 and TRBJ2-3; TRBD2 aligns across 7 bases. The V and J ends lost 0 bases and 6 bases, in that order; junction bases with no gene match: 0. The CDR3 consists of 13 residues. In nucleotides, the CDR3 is TGTGCCAGCAGTTTAGCTAGCGGGGATACGCAGTATTTT. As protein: CASSLASGDTQYF.

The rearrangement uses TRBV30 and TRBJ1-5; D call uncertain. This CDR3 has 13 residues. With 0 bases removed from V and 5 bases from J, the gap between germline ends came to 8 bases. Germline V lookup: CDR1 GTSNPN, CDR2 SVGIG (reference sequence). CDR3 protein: CAWSVGRDQPQHF. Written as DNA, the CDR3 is TGTGCCTGGAGTGTGGGGAGGGATCAGCCCCAGCATTTT.

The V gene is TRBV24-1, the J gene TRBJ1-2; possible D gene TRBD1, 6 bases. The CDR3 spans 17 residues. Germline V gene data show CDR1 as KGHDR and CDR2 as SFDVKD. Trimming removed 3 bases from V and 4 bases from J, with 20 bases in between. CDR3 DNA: TGTGCCACCAGTGATCCGGCCACCCCCGGGGGCAGCTATGGCTACACCTTC. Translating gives CATSDPATPGGSYGYTF.

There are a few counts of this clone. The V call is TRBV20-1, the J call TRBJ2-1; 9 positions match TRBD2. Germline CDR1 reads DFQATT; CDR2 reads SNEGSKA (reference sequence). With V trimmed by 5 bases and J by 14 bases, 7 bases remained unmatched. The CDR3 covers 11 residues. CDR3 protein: CSASSSGMEFF. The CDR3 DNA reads TGCAGTGCTTCCTCTAGCGGGATGGAGTTCTTC.

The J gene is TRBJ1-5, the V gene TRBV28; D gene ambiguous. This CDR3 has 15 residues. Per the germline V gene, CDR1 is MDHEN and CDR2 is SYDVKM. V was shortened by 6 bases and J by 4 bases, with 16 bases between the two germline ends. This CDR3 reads CASSLGRTRNQPQHF. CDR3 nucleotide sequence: TGTGCCAGCAGCCTCGGACGTACAAGGAATCAGCCCCAGCATTTT.

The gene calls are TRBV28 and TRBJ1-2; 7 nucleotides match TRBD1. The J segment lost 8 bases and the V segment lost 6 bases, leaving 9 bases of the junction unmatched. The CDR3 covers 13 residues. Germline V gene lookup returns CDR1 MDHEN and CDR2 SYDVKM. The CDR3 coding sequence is TGTGCCAGCAGGAAGATAAGGGACAGCGGCTACACCTTC. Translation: CASRKIRDSGYTF.

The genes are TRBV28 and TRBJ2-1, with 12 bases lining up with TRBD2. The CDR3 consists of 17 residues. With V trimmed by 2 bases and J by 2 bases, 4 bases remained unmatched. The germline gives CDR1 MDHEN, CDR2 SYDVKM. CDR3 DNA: TGTGCCAGCAGTTTAAACCTAGCGGGAGGGCCCTACAATGAGCAGTTCTTC. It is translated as CASSLNLAGGPYNEQFF.

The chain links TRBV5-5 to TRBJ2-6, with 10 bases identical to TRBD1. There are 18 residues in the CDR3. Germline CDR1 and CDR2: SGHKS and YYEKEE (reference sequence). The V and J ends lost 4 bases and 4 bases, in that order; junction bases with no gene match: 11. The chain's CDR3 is CASSAPGQGPLGANVLTF. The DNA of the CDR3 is TGTGCCAGCAGCGCACCGGGACAGGGGCCGTTGGGGGCCAACGTCCTGACTTTC. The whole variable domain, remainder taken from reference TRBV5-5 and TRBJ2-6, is DAGVTQSPTHLIKTRGQQVTLRCSPISGHKSVSWYQQVLGQGPQFIFQYYEKEERGRGNFPDRFSARQFPNYSSELNVNALLLGDSALYLCASSAPGQGPLGANVLTFGAGSRLTVL.

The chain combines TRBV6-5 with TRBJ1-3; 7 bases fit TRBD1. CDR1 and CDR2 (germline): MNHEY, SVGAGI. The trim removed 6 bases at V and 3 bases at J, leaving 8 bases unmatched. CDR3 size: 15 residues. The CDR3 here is CASSRGTAFGNTIYF. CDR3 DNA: TGTGCCAGCAGCCGAGGGACAGCCTTTGGAAACACCATATATTTT.

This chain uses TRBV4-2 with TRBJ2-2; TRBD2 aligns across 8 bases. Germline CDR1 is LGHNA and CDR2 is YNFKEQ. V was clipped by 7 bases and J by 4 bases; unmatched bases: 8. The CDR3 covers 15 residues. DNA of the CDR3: TGTGCCAGCACCCCGGGACTAGTCTCCACCGGGGAGCTGTTTTTT. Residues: CASTPGLVSTGELFF.